This entry is about one TCR beta chain. This specimen belongs to a study of blood T cell repertoires in COVID-19. In the study overall: Acute-phase and convalescent COVID-19 samples originated in the United States, Italy and Spain. From T cells, B-cell-depleted T cells, or PBMCs came the material, which was cDNA or gDNA.

How the authors handled the data: The authors estimated nucleated cell counts from reference gene primer amplification. The repertoire was sequenced with immunoSEQ multiplex PCR; TCRdb's copy has only in-frame clones and lacks some. Clonal size and the V and J genes are those of that table, whereas D and trimming came from the DNA. This sample carries about 240,000 clones, 75% to 90% of them seen once, and the ten largest clones take approximately 7.9%. Sequenced: peripheral blood. The clonotype was recovered from a man between 60 and 75 years old who had recovered from COVID-19.

The CDR3, as DNA: TGTGCCAGCAGCTTAGCAGGGGCCAACTGGGACTATGGCTACACCTTC. Translated: CASSLAGANWDYGYTF. The chain uses TRBV5-8 and TRBJ1-2; a weak D match, TRBD1 (6 bases). With 2 bases removed from V and 3 bases from J, the gap between germline ends came to 17 bases. This CDR3 has 16 residues. Germline V gene lookup returns CDR1 SGHTS and CDR2 YDEGEE.